This T cell receptor (beta chain) was found in a study of blood T cell repertoires in COVID-19. Looking at the study overall: COVID-19 samples, acute and convalescent, were from the United States, Italy and Spain. PBMCs, B-cell-depleted T cells, or T cells were the source of the cDNA or gDNA that made up the material.

V lost 4 bases and J lost 5; bases outside the gene matches: 11. Germline V gene data show CDR1 as WNHNN and CDR2 as SYGVQD (reference sequence). The CDR3 spans 15 residues. In the authors' methods: Nucleated cell number was recorded as an estimate derived from reference gene primer amplification. Produced via immunoSEQ multiplex PCR; TCRdb's table is partial and in-frame only. The D gene and trimming were derived from the DNA, and the V and J assignments and clone size from that table. The sample carries some 170,000 clones, under 85% recorded once. The TCR comes from a man between 65 and 80 years old with acute or convalescent COVID-19. Sequences were obtained from peripheral blood. The rearrangement uses TRBV10-1 and TRBJ2-7; 7 bases are shared with TRBD2. CDR3 residues: CASSASGGITHEQYF. The CDR3 DNA follows: TGCGCCAGCAGTGCTAGCGGCGGCATAACCCACGAGCAGTACTTC.